Listed below are T cell receptor beta chains from one sample, sequenced in a study of blood T cell repertoires in COVID-19. This table comes from immunoSEQ multiplex PCR, and its TCRdb copy is limited to in-frame clones, with some not included. The sample yields a few hundred thousand clones, less than 95% seen once. What was sequenced was PBMCs or T cells enriched from blood (not recorded which). The receptors derive from a man aged 18 to 30 who had recovered from COVID-19. CDR3s include the opening cysteine and the closing phenylalanine or tryptophan. A D gene is named only where the DNA matches it firmly. A row's size may be missing; if present it is once, few, many or a size class.

TGTGCCAGCAGTCCGAGATTCAGGGACTACGAGCAGTACTTC | CASSPRFRDYEQYF | TRBV27 | - | - | TRBJ2-7
TGCGCCAGCAGGGGGTGGGATGGGGTGCGGGCCACCTTC | CASRGWDGVRATF | TRBV4-1 | - | - | TRBJ1-2
TGCGCCAGCAGCCGACTACCCGGGACAGGCAATACACCCCTCCACTTT | CASSRLPGTGNTPLHF | TRBV5-1 | TRBD1 | - | TRBJ1-6
TGTGCCAGCAGTGAGGGCAGGGGGCTTTTCAATGAGCAGTTCTTC | CASSEGRGLFNEQFF | TRBV2 | TRBD1 | - | TRBJ2-1
TGTGCCAGCAGCTTATTTGGTCTAGCGGGGGCCTACAATGAGCAGTTCTTC | CASSLFGLAGAYNEQFF | TRBV7-8 | TRBD2 | - | TRBJ2-1
TGTGCCAGCAGCGCACAGGGGCACGACAATCAGCCCCAGCATTTT | CASSAQGHDNQPQHF | TRBV5-5 | TRBD1 | - | TRBJ1-5
TGTGCCAGCAATACAGGATACTATGGCTACACCTTC | CASNTGYYGYTF | TRBV2 | - | - | TRBJ1-2
TGTGCCAGCAGAACGGCGGGTCAATTGAACACTGAAGCTTTCTTT | CASRTAGQLNTEAFF | TRBV3-1/TRBV3-2 | - | - | TRBJ1-1
TGTGCCAGCAGCCGCAGGGGACTACCTGAGCAGTTCTTC | CASSRRGLPEQFF | TRBV5-4 | - | - | TRBJ2-1
TGCGCCAGCAGGGATACAGGGAACTATGGCTACACCTTC | CASRDTGNYGYTF | TRBV4-1 | - | - | TRBJ1-2
TGTGCCAGCAGCCCCGGGACCTACAATGAGCAGTTCTTC | CASSPGTYNEQFF | TRBV7-3 | - | - | TRBJ2-1
TGTGCCAGCAGTTTAATATCGCCCCGCCTAGCGGGGGGGCCCAATGAGCAGTTCTTC | CASSLISPRLAGGPNEQFF | TRBV27 | TRBD2 | - | TRBJ2-1
TGTGCCAGCAGCGGAAGTTTAGCGGGGGGACCGGAGACCCAGTACTTC | CASSGSLAGGPETQYF | TRBV7-9 | TRBD2 | - | TRBJ2-5
TGTGCCAGCAGTGAAGGGACAGGGGGAAACACCATATATTTT | CASSEGTGGNTIYF | TRBV6-1 | TRBD1 | many | TRBJ1-3
TGTGCCAGCAGTTCGAGGGCTTTCTTT | CASSSRAFF | TRBV11-2 | - | - | TRBJ1-1
TGTGCCAGCAGCTTAGTAGCGTACAATGAGCAGTTCTTC | CASSLVAYNEQFF | TRBV7-9 | - | few | TRBJ2-1
TGTGCCAGCAGCCTCGGTGGGACAGGGGGCTATGGCTACACCTTC | CASSLGGTGGYGYTF | TRBV14 | TRBD1 | - | TRBJ1-2
TGTGCCAGCAGTTTCGGGACAGGGCTTAATTCACCCCTCCACTTT | CASSFGTGLNSPLHF | TRBV27 | TRBD1 | - | TRBJ1-6
TGTGCCAGCGGGGGGGCGAGTTCCGAGCAGTACTTC | CASGGASSEQYF | TRBV2 | - | - | TRBJ2-7
TGTGCCAGCTCACCACCGGGACAGGGGCGCAATGAGCAGTTCTTC | CASSPPGQGRNEQFF | TRBV18 | TRBD1 | - | TRBJ2-1
TGTGCCAGCAGCAATCGGACAGATAACCTCCTCAAGAGACCCAAGTACTTC | CASSNRTDNLLKRPKYF | TRBV21-1 | - | - | TRBJ2-5
TGTGCCAGTAAGACAGGGATGGATGGCACTGAAGCTTTCTTT | CASKTGMDGTEAFF | TRBV19 | TRBD1 | - | TRBJ1-1
TGTGCCAGCAGCTTGCGGGGGCCCACTAATGAAAAACTGTTTTTT | CASSLRGPTNEKLFF | TRBV11-2 | - | - | TRBJ1-4
TGTGCCAGCAGAGGGACAGGGGGCGTCCACGAGCAGTACTTC | CASRGTGGVHEQYF | TRBV2 | TRBD1 | few | TRBJ2-7
TGTGCCAGCAGTCCGGGACTAGCTGGGATCGGGGAGCTGTTTTTT | CASSPGLAGIGELFF | TRBV3-1/TRBV3-2 | TRBD2 | once | TRBJ2-2
TGTGCCAGCAGCTTAACGGCGGGGGGCTTGGCGAATGAGCAGTTCTTC | CASSLTAGGLANEQFF | TRBV7-6 | TRBD2 | - | TRBJ2-1
TGTGCCAGCAGCCAAGCGGCCAGGGACACAGATACGCAGTATTTT | CASSQAARDTDTQYF | TRBV3-1/TRBV3-2 | - | - | TRBJ2-3
TGTGCCAGCAGTACAGGGGGCAGGTATAATTCACCCCTCCACTTT | CASSTGGRYNSPLHF | TRBV25-1 | TRBD1 | once | TRBJ1-6
TGTGCCAGCAGCCCCCGCAACAGGGGAGGTACAGATACGCAGTATTTT | CASSPRNRGGTDTQYF | TRBV7-3 | - | - | TRBJ2-3
TGTGCCAGCAGCCAAGATTGGAGAAGGGGTCAGCCCCAGCATTTT | CASSQDWRRGQPQHF | TRBV3-1/TRBV3-2 | - | - | TRBJ1-5
TGTGCCAGCAGCCAAGCTGGAGGCTTTGGGGAGACCCAGTACTTC | CASSQAGGFGETQYF | TRBV14 | - | - | TRBJ2-5
TGTGCCAGTAGTTCGGACAGGGGGCTCGGAGCTTTCTTT | CASSSDRGLGAFF | TRBV19 | TRBD1 | - | TRBJ1-1
TGTGCCAGCAGTTTAGTGGGCTCCCAGGGGGCATCCTATGGCTACACCTTC | CASSLVGSQGASYGYTF | TRBV27 | TRBD1 | - | TRBJ1-2
TGTGCCAGCAGCTTAGGAGGGACAAGGGAAAAACTGTTTTTT | CASSLGGTREKLFF | TRBV7-9 | - | - | TRBJ1-4
TGTGCCAGTAGTACGGGGACAGGGGAAGCCTATGGCTACACCTTC | CASSTGTGEAYGYTF | TRBV19 | TRBD1 | - | TRBJ1-2
TGTGCCAGCTCACCAAGACAGGGAGATAGGCTGTTTTTT | CASSPRQGDRLFF | TRBV18 | TRBD1 | - | TRBJ1-4
TGTGCCAGCATCCGGACAGGGACGGGCGGGGAGCTGTTTTTT | CASIRTGTGGELFF | TRBV6-5 | TRBD1 | - | TRBJ2-2
TGTGCCAGCTTGGCCGTGCACGAGCAGTTCTTC | CASLAVHEQFF | TRBV7-9 | - | - | TRBJ2-1
TGTGCCAGCAAAGGCCAGGTGGAAGGCTACACCTTC | CASKGQVEGYTF | TRBV28 | - | - | TRBJ1-2
TGTGCCAGCTCACCGGGACAGGACTCTGGAAACACCATATATTTT | CASSPGQDSGNTIYF | TRBV18 | TRBD1 | - | TRBJ1-3
TGTGCCACCAGCAGGCGGGTGGCCTCCGCGGTGAACACTGAAGCTTTCTTT | CATSRRVASAVNTEAFF | TRBV15 | - | - | TRBJ1-1
TGTGCCAGCAGTTACCGGAGGGGTCAGGTAAATGAGCAGTTCTTC | CASSYRRGQVNEQFF | TRBV6-5 | - | - | TRBJ2-1
TGTGCCAGTAGTCCCCGGTTCGGGGGGTCTGGAAACACCATATATTTT | CASSPRFGGSGNTIYF | TRBV19 | - | - | TRBJ1-3
TGTGCCAGCAGCTACCAGGGCAACCTGGGCACAGATACGCAGTATTTT | CASSYQGNLGTDTQYF | TRBV7-9 | - | - | TRBJ2-3
TGTGCCAGCAGCGTAGGAGGAGGTTTCTACGAGCAGTACTTC | CASSVGGGFYEQYF | TRBV9 | - | - | TRBJ2-7
TGTGCCAGCTCACCAGGGGCAGAAACCTACGAGCAGTACTTC | CASSPGAETYEQYF | TRBV18 | - | - | TRBJ2-7
TGTGCCAGCAGCTACGGTAGCGGGAGTCTCTATGAGCAGTTCTTC | CASSYGSGSLYEQFF | TRBV7-9 | TRBD2 | - | TRBJ2-1
TGCAGTGCTAGTCGAGGGACAGGGGGTTACAATCAGCCCCAGCATTTT | CSASRGTGGYNQPQHF | TRBV20-1 | TRBD1 | once | TRBJ1-5
TGTGCCAGCAGCCTAGGACAGAACACTGAAGCTTTCTTT | CASSLGQNTEAFF | TRBV3-1/TRBV3-2 | - | - | TRBJ1-1
TGCGCCAGCAGCGATATGGGACAGGGTGAGGATGAAGCTTTCTTT | CASSDMGQGEDEAFF | TRBV5-1 | TRBD1 | few | TRBJ1-1
TGCGCCAGCAGCTTGCGGGAGAACGAGCAGTACTTC | CASSLRENEQYF | TRBV5-1 | - | - | TRBJ2-7
TGTGCCAGTACCGCCTATATGAGACAGCTAAATCAGCCCCAGCATTTT | CASTAYMRQLNQPQHF | TRBV19 | - | - | TRBJ1-5
TGCAGCGTCGAGGACCAGGCGGGGCCCAATCAGCCCCAGCATTTT | CSVEDQAGPNQPQHF | TRBV29-1 | - | - | TRBJ1-5
TGCAGCGTTCTTCAGACAGCGACTTTCTTT | CSVLQTATFF | TRBV29-1 | - | - | TRBJ1-1
TGTGCCAGCAGTGGGGGACAGTCACCCCTCCACTTT | CASSGGQSPLHF | TRBV6-6 | TRBD1 | - | TRBJ1-6